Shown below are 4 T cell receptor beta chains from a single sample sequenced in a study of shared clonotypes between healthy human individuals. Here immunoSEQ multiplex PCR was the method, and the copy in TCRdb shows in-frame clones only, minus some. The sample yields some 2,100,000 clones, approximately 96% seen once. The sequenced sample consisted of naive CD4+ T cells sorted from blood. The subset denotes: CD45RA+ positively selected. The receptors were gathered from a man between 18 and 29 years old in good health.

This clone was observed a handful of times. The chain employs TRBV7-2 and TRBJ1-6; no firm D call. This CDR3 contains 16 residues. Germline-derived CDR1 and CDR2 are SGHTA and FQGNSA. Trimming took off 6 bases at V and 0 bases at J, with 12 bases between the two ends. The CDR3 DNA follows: TGTGCCAGCAGTCCCTCGCTGAGCTCCTATAATTCACCCCTCCACTTT. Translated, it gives CASSPSLSSYNSPLHF.

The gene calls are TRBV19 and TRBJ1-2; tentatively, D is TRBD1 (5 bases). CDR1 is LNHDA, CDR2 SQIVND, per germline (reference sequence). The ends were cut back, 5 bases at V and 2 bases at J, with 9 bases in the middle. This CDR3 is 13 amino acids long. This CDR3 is CASSVGVNYGYTF. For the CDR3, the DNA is TGTGCCAGTAGTGTGGGGGTCAACTATGGCTACACCTTC.

CDR3 loop: CASSSTGSRETQYF. The CDR3 coding sequence is TGTGCCAGCAGCTCTACAGGGAGTCGAGAGACCCAGTACTTC. This chain uses TRBV7-9 with TRBJ2-5; perhaps TRBD1 as D (6 bases). V shed 4 bases and J shed 4 bases, with 13 bases lying between them. There are 14 residues in the CDR3. CDR1 and CDR2 from the germline V gene are SEHNR and FQNEAQ (reference sequence). The whole variable domain, filled in from reference TRBV7-9 and TRBJ2-5, reads DTGVSQNPRHKITKRGQNVTFRCDPISEHNRLYWYRQTLGQGPEFLTYFQNEAQLEKSRLLSDRFSAERPKGSFSTLEIQRTEQGDSAMYLCASSSTGSRETQYFGPGTRLLVL.

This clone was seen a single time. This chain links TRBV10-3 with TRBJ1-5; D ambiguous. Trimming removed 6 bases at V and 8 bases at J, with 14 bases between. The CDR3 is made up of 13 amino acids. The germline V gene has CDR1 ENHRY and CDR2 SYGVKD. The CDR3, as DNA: TGTGCCATCAGCCCGACTATGAACGAGCCCCAGCATTTT. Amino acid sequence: CAISPTMNEPQHF.